A selection of T cell receptor beta chains follows, all from one sample in a study of T cell responses to AZD1222 COVID-19 vaccine. Here immunoSEQ multiplex PCR was the method, and the copy in TCRdb shows in-frame clones only, minus some. In the table there are 95,000 to 110,000 clones, roughly 90% of which are singletons. Specimen: peripheral blood, collected on day 0 of AZD1222 vaccination. The receptors derive from an adult in good health. Each CDR3 is given with its conserved first and last residue. A D gene is named only where the DNA matches it firmly. Part of the rows lack a size; the others show once, few, many or a class for expanded clones.

D gene: TRBD2
clone size: .
CDR3 length: 17
J gene: TRBJ2-1
V gene: TRBV2
CDR3 protein: CASSEAGAGAYYNEQFF
CDR3 DNA: TGTGCCAGCAGTGAAGCGGGAGCGGGAGCTTACTACAATGAGCAGTTCTTC

D gene: .
clone size: once
CDR3 length: 15
J gene: TRBJ2-3
V gene: TRBV19
CDR3 protein: CASQSAPSSTDTQYF
CDR3 DNA: TGTGCCAGTCAAAGCGCGCCTTCTAGCACAGATACGCAGTATTTT

D gene: .
clone size: .
CDR3 length: 12
J gene: TRBJ1-1
V gene: TRBV12-3/TRBV12-4
CDR3 protein: CASSSGLTEAFF
CDR3 DNA: TGTGCCAGCAGTTCAGGGTTGACTGAAGCTTTCTTT

D gene: TRBD1
clone size: .
CDR3 length: 13
J gene: TRBJ1-2
V gene: TRBV30
CDR3 protein: CAWSVQGGDGYTF
CDR3 DNA: TGTGCCTGGAGTGTACAGGGGGGGGATGGCTACACCTTC

D gene: TRBD1
clone size: .
CDR3 length: 14
J gene: TRBJ1-4
V gene: TRBV7-2
CDR3 protein: CASTWDSQGEKLFF
CDR3 DNA: TGTGCCAGCACCTGGGACAGCCAGGGTGAAAAACTGTTTTTT

D gene: .
clone size: .
CDR3 length: 12
J gene: TRBJ2-7
V gene: TRBV6-1
CDR3 protein: CASSELSYEQYF
CDR3 DNA: TGTGCCAGCAGTGAACTATCCTACGAGCAGTACTTC

D gene: TRBD2
clone size: .
CDR3 length: 14
J gene: TRBJ2-1
V gene: TRBV4-2
CDR3 protein: CASSQDWLAGEQFF
CDR3 DNA: TGTGCCAGCAGCCAAGACTGGCTAGCGGGGGAGCAGTTCTTC

D gene: .
clone size: .
CDR3 length: 15
J gene: TRBJ1-2
V gene: TRBV5-4
CDR3 protein: CASSLARPPDYGYTF
CDR3 DNA: TGTGCCAGCAGCTTGGCTAGACCGCCTGACTATGGCTACACCTTC

D gene: TRBD2
clone size: .
CDR3 length: 15
J gene: TRBJ2-7
V gene: TRBV19
CDR3 protein: CASSMASGVTYEQYF
CDR3 DNA: TGTGCCAGTAGTATGGCTAGCGGGGTAACCTACGAGCAGTACTTC

D gene: .
clone size: .
CDR3 length: 15
J gene: TRBJ2-5
V gene: TRBV5-6
CDR3 protein: CASSLESLPQVTQYF
CDR3 DNA: TGTGCCAGCAGTCTGGAGTCCCTGCCTCAGGTGACCCAGTACTTC

D gene: .
clone size: .
CDR3 length: 16
J gene: TRBJ2-7
V gene: TRBV5-1
CDR3 protein: CASSQTVGGAGYEQYF
CDR3 DNA: TGCGCCAGCAGCCAAACAGTCGGCGGGGCAGGATACGAGCAGTACTTC

D gene: .
clone size: .
CDR3 length: 13
J gene: TRBJ1-2
V gene: TRBV7-8
CDR3 protein: CASSFDPGRGYTF
CDR3 DNA: TGTGCCAGCAGCTTCGATCCCGGTCGAGGCTACACCTTC

D gene: .
clone size: once
CDR3 length: 16
J gene: TRBJ1-5
V gene: TRBV19
CDR3 protein: CASSMSDLYSNQPQHF
CDR3 DNA: TGTGCCAGTAGCATGTCGGACCTATATAGCAATCAGCCCCAGCATTTT

D gene: TRBD1
clone size: .
CDR3 length: 15
J gene: TRBJ1-1
V gene: TRBV7-6
CDR3 protein: CASSPGGTAHTEAFF
CDR3 DNA: TGTGCCAGCAGCCCCGGGGGGACAGCCCACACTGAAGCTTTCTTT

D gene: TRBD2
clone size: .
CDR3 length: 14
J gene: TRBJ2-7
V gene: TRBV30
CDR3 protein: CAWGEGTSRYEQYF
CDR3 DNA: TGTGCCTGGGGGGAGGGGACTAGCAGATACGAGCAGTACTTC

D gene: .
clone size: .
CDR3 length: 13
J gene: TRBJ1-2
V gene: TRBV4-2
CDR3 protein: CASSRDVNYGYTF
CDR3 DNA: TGTGCCAGCAGCCGGGACGTGAACTATGGCTACACCTTC

D gene: .
clone size: .
CDR3 length: 14
J gene: TRBJ1-1
V gene: TRBV6-2/TRBV6-3
CDR3 protein: CASSYQWKNTEAFF
CDR3 DNA: TGTGCCAGCAGTTACCAGTGGAAGAACACTGAAGCTTTCTTT

D gene: TRBD1
clone size: .
CDR3 length: 15
J gene: TRBJ1-3
V gene: TRBV3-1/TRBV3-2
CDR3 protein: CASSRGQLSGNTIYF
CDR3 DNA: TGTGCCAGCAGCCGGGGACAGCTCTCTGGAAACACCATATATTTT

D gene: .
clone size: few
CDR3 length: 13
J gene: TRBJ1-5
V gene: TRBV29-1
CDR3 protein: CSVARGRDQPQHF
CDR3 DNA: TGCAGCGTTGCCAGGGGTAGGGATCAGCCCCAGCATTTT

D gene: TRBD2
clone size: .
CDR3 length: 17
J gene: TRBJ2-3
V gene: TRBV13
CDR3 protein: CASSLVTAGLAVNTQYF
CDR3 DNA: TGTGCCAGCAGCCTAGTGACCGCGGGACTAGCGGTTAATACGCAGTATTTT

D gene: TRBD1
clone size: .
CDR3 length: 15
J gene: TRBJ1-5
V gene: TRBV19
CDR3 protein: CASSIGGTGRRNQHF
CDR3 DNA: TGTGCCAGTAGTATAGGGGGGACAGGTCGACGTAACCAGCATTTT

D gene: .
clone size: few
CDR3 length: 13
J gene: TRBJ1-2
V gene: TRBV12-5
CDR3 protein: CASGAQAFYGYTF
CDR3 DNA: TGTGCTAGTGGTGCACAGGCTTTCTATGGCTACACCTTC

D gene: .
clone size: .
CDR3 length: 11
J gene: TRBJ2-1
V gene: TRBV20-1
CDR3 protein: CSALRGGEQFF
CDR3 DNA: TGCAGTGCCCTGAGAGGTGGGGAGCAGTTCTTC

D gene: .
clone size: .
CDR3 length: 17
J gene: TRBJ1-6
V gene: TRBV23-1
CDR3 protein: CASSQHYSDSYNSPLHF
CDR3 DNA: TGCGCCAGCAGTCAACACTATTCGGACAGCTATAATTCACCCCTCCACTTT

D gene: .
clone size: .
CDR3 length: 16
J gene: TRBJ2-2
V gene: TRBV10-3
CDR3 protein: CAISGVTSSNTGELFF
CDR3 DNA: TGTGCCATCAGTGGGGTGACTAGTTCGAACACCGGGGAGCTGTTTTTT

D gene: .
clone size: few
CDR3 length: 17
J gene: TRBJ1-5
V gene: TRBV28
CDR3 protein: CASSLLGGGGSNQPQHF
CDR3 DNA: TGTGCCAGCAGTTTGTTAGGGGGTGGGGGTAGCAATCAGCCCCAGCATTTT

D gene: TRBD2
clone size: .
CDR3 length: 15
J gene: TRBJ2-7
V gene: TRBV5-8
CDR3 protein: CASSFLGTSFYEQYF
CDR3 DNA: TGTGCCAGCAGCTTCCTCGGGACTAGCTTCTACGAGCAGTACTTC

D gene: .
clone size: .
CDR3 length: 15
J gene: TRBJ1-1
V gene: TRBV4-1
CDR3 protein: CASSQDWGVGTEAFF
CDR3 DNA: TGCGCCAGCAGCCAAGATTGGGGGGTTGGCACTGAAGCTTTCTTT

D gene: TRBD2
clone size: .
CDR3 length: 15
J gene: TRBJ2-5
V gene: TRBV2
CDR3 protein: CASSGLAGPSGTQYF
CDR3 DNA: TGTGCCAGCAGTGGACTAGCGGGACCCTCGGGGACCCAGTACTTC

D gene: .
clone size: .
CDR3 length: 14
J gene: TRBJ1-2
V gene: TRBV7-9
CDR3 protein: CASSSLRDYYGYTF
CDR3 DNA: TGTGCCAGCAGCTCCCTTCGGGACTACTATGGCTACACCTTC

D gene: .
clone size: .
CDR3 length: 14
J gene: TRBJ1-3
V gene: TRBV9
CDR3 protein: CASSVEGPGNTIYF
CDR3 DNA: TGTGCCAGCAGCGTAGAAGGTCCTGGAAACACCATATATTTT

D gene: TRBD2
clone size: .
CDR3 length: 13
J gene: TRBJ2-1
V gene: TRBV7-9
CDR3 protein: CASSWGLSMEQFF
CDR3 DNA: TGTGCCAGCAGCTGGGGACTATCCATGGAGCAGTTCTTC

D gene: .
clone size: .
CDR3 length: 11
J gene: TRBJ1-1
V gene: TRBV29-1
CDR3 protein: CSVFGGTEAFF
CDR3 DNA: TGCAGCGTCTTCGGGGGTACTGAAGCTTTCTTT

D gene: .
clone size: .
CDR3 length: 14
J gene: TRBJ1-5
V gene: TRBV2
CDR3 protein: CASSEGNQNQPQHF
CDR3 DNA: TGTGCCAGCAGTGAGGGGAATCAAAATCAGCCCCAGCATTTT